A single sample is the source of the 29 T cell receptor beta chains below, sequenced in a study of cytomegalovirus exposure and HLA in healthy donors. Both 60 Vbeta primers and 13 Jbeta primers went into the PCR. TCRdb's table, derived via immunoSEQ multiplex PCR, lists solely in-frame clones and lacks some. The top ten hold more than 3% of the sample, which has fewer than 150,000 clones, roughly three quarters seen once. The material sequenced was PBMCs. The receptor set was obtained from a man between 18 and 35 years old in good health and CMV-seronegative.

The genes are TRBV30 and TRBJ2-7; maybe TRBD1 (5 bases). The germline gives CDR1 GTSNPN, CDR2 SVGIG (reference sequence). The CDR3 sequence is 13 residues long. V lost 4 bases and J lost 0, with 10 bases in between. The CDR3 loop reads CAWTGRSSYEQYF. DNA for the CDR3: TGTGCCTGGACAGGGCGAAGCTCCTACGAGCAGTACTTC.

The genes are TRBV18 and TRBJ2-1; TRBD2 matches at 9 bases. CDR1 KGHSH and CDR2 LQKENI come from the germline V gene. The CDR3 contains 16 residues. V lost 0 bases, J lost 1 base, and 1 base stayed unmatched. CDR3: CASSPPTSGSYNEQFF. The CDR3 coding sequence is TGTGCCAGCTCACCACCGACTAGCGGATCCTACAATGAGCAGTTCTTC.

This chain uses TRBV5-4 with TRBJ2-5; 10 positions agree with TRBD1. CDR1 and CDR2 (germline): SGHNT, YYREEE (reference sequence). CDR3 length equals 17 residues. With V trimmed by 2 bases and J by 2 bases, 9 bases remained unmatched. The CDR3 DNA reads as TGTGCCAGCAGCTTACGGCCCGGGACAGGGGAACAAGAGACCCAGTACTTC. This encodes CASSLRPGTGEQETQYF.

This clone appeared once. This chain joins TRBV28 and TRBJ2-3; D gene ambiguous. The CDR3 is 14 residues long. V lost 3 bases, J lost 4 bases, and 11 bases lay in between. Germline V CDR1 and CDR2: MDHEN, SYDVKM. The CDR3: CASSFLQNSDTQYF. DNA for the CDR3: TGTGCCAGCAGTTTCCTTCAGAATTCAGATACGCAGTATTTT.

This CDR3 is CASSSGPVPSYEQYF. DNA for the CDR3: TGTGCCAGCAGCTCCGGTCCCGTTCCATCCTACGAGCAGTACTTC. The chain uses TRBV14 and TRBJ2-7; D gene ambiguous. Trimming removed 5 bases from V and 1 base from J, with 15 bases in between. The CDR3 consists of 15 residues. The V gene's germline CDR1 is SGHDN and CDR2 FVKESK.

This clone was recorded a few times. This rearrangement joins TRBV9 to TRBJ1-2; 7 bases match TRBD1. Germline V lookup: CDR1 SGDLS, CDR2 YYNGEE. CDR3 length: 15 residues. V lost 3 bases to trimming and J lost 2 bases; unmatched junction nucleotides: 7. This CDR3 reads CASSAQTGLNYGYTF. Written as DNA, the CDR3 is TGTGCCAGCAGCGCCCAGACAGGGCTGAACTATGGCTACACCTTC.

This chain uses TRBV5-6 with TRBJ1-1, with D possibly TRBD1 on 6 matching bases. V lost 1 base, J lost 4 bases, and 8 bases lay in between. There are 13 residues in the CDR3. Per the germline V gene, CDR1 is SGHDT and CDR2 is YYEEEE. The CDR3 DNA follows: TGTGCCAGCAGCTTGCGCAGGGGCACTGAAGCTTTCTTT. It yields the protein CASSLRRGTEAFF.

This clone occurred once. J is TRBJ2-7 and V is TRBV2; 9 bases fit TRBD1. The CDR3 extends over 16 amino acids. Germline-derived CDR1 and CDR2 are SNHLY and FYNNEI. V was clipped by 2 bases and J by 1 base; unmatched bases: 6. CDR3 in DNA: TGTGCCAGCAGTGAAATGGGGACAGGGAATTCCTACGAGCAGTACTTC. Protein sequence: CASSEMGTGNSYEQYF.

The chain joins TRBV19 to TRBJ2-1; 11 bases align to TRBD2. The CDR3 runs to 18 residues. J gave up 0 bases and V 4 bases, and 8 bases lay outside the gene matches. CDR1 and CDR2 (germline): LNHDA, SQIVND (reference sequence). The CDR3 is CASSKLAGGMSSYNEQFF. The DNA of the CDR3 is TGTGCCAGTAGTAAGCTAGCGGGGGGCATGAGCTCCTACAATGAGCAGTTCTTC.

The gene calls are TRBV28 and TRBJ2-7; D remains unclear. Germline loops: CDR1 MDHEN, CDR2 SYDVKM. Trimming shortened V by 2 bases and J by 0 bases, and 14 bases separated the two germline ends. This CDR3 has 16 amino acids. In nucleotides, the CDR3 is TGTGCCAGCAGTTTAGGCGTACGGGTCAGCTCCTACGAGCAGTACTTC. Translation gives CASSLGVRVSSYEQYF. Filled out from reference TRBV28 and TRBJ2-7, the complete variable domain reads DVKVTQSSRYLVKRTGEKVFLECVQDMDHENMFWYRQDPGLGLRLIYFSYDVKMKEKGDIPEGYSVSREKKERFSLILESASTNQTSMYLCASSLGVRVSSYEQYFGPGTRLTVT.

The chain combines TRBV27 with TRBJ2-3; 8 bases fit TRBD1. This CDR3 is 15 amino acids long. With V trimmed by 5 bases and J by 6 bases, 10 bases remained unmatched. Germline V CDR1 and CDR2: MNHEY, SMNVEV (reference sequence). This chain's CDR3 is CASSLSPGQADTQYF. DNA for the CDR3: TGTGCCAGCAGTCTAAGTCCGGGACAGGCCGATACGCAGTATTTT.

V gene TRBV27 combines with J gene TRBJ1-5, with TRBD1 identical over 8 bases. Looked up from germline, CDR1 is MNHEY and CDR2 is SMNVEV (reference sequence). The length of the CDR3 is 14 residues. After removal of 6 bases from V and 11 bases from J, the junction contained 12 bases not matched to a gene. The CDR3 DNA follows: TGTGCCAGCAGCCTGACAGGGGCCCTCGTGGCCCAGCATTTT. As protein: CASSLTGALVAQHF.

This chain links TRBV2 with TRBJ2-2, with 7 bases that match TRBD1. Germline V gives CDR1 SNHLY, CDR2 FYNNEI. This CDR3 spans 13 amino acids. V lost 6 bases to trimming and J lost 7 bases; unmatched junction nucleotides: 5. The CDR3 region has the DNA TGTGCCAGCAGGGAAACAGGGGTCGGGGAGCTGTTTTTT. Its protein product is CASRETGVGELFF.

This chain joins TRBV7-2 and TRBJ2-1, with 10 bases fitting TRBD2. The CDR3 has 16 residues. V dropped 2 bases and J dropped 10; count of bases not matched to a gene: 11. Germline loops: CDR1 SGHTA, CDR2 FQGNSA. DNA of the CDR3: TGTGCCAGCAGCTTATCGAGCGGGAGGGCTTCTGGCGAGCAGTTCTTC. It codes for CASSLSSGRASGEQFF.

CDR3 in amino acids: CASSSGQAEGTEAFF. The CDR3 nucleotides are TGCGCCAGCAGCTCGGGACAGGCCGAGGGCACTGAAGCTTTCTTT. This chain joins TRBV5-1 and TRBJ1-1; 8 bases are shared with TRBD1. The CDR3 sequence is 15 residues long. Germline V CDR1 and CDR2: SGHRS, YFSETQ. J was trimmed by 4 bases and V by 3 bases; bases with no gene match: 8.

This rearrangement joins TRBV9 to TRBJ1-3, with D uncertain. The CDR3 spans 13 residues. CDR1 and CDR2 from the germline V gene are SGDLS and YYNGEE. The V gene lost 3 bases and the J gene lost 4 bases, with 8 bases spanning the gap. This chain's CDR3 is CASSEGGGNTIYF. DNA for the CDR3: TGTGCCAGCAGCGAGGGAGGAGGAAACACCATATATTTT.

The chain couples TRBV2 to TRBJ2-7; TRBD2 agrees at 15 bases. Looked up from germline, CDR1 is SNHLY and CDR2 is FYNNEI. V was pared by 6 bases and J by 3 bases, with 3 bases of the junction left unmatched. The CDR3 runs 15 residues. The CDR3 loop is CASRGTSGGNYEQYF. The CDR3 DNA follows: TGTGCCAGCAGAGGGACTAGCGGGGGGAACTACGAGCAGTACTTC. The whole variable domain, remainder taken from reference TRBV2 and TRBJ2-7, is EPEVTQTPSHQVTQMGQEVILRCVPISNHLYFYWYRQILGQKVEFLVSFYNNEISEKSEIFDDQFSVERPDGSNFTLKIRSTKLEDSAMYFCASRGTSGGNYEQYFGPGTRLTVT.

The genes are TRBV19 and TRBJ2-1; D might be TRBD1 (6 bases). With 3 bases removed from V and 8 bases from J, the gap between germline ends came to 14 bases. The CDR3 is made up of 14 amino acids. CDR1 and CDR2 from the germline V gene are LNHDA and SQIVND (reference sequence). CDR3 sequence reads: CASSITITGYEQFF. The CDR3 nucleotides read TGTGCCAGTAGTATCACGATAACAGGGTATGAGCAGTTCTTC.

This chain's CDR3 is CASRGGGLAARRTDTQYF. The CDR3 DNA reads TGTGCCAGCAGGGGTGGTGGACTAGCGGCCCGACGCACAGATACGCAGTATTTT. The chain combines TRBV5-6 with TRBJ2-3; 10 bases map to TRBD2. The CDR3 runs 18 residues. Germline assignment: CDR1 SGHDT and CDR2 YYEEEE. V dropped 5 bases and J dropped 1; count of bases not matched to a gene: 13.

The chain joins TRBV29-1 to TRBJ2-1, with D unclear. This CDR3 is 12 amino acids long. The V and J ends lost 1 base and 4 bases respectively, with 5 bases between them. In germline, CDR1 is SQVTM, CDR2 ANQGSEA. This CDR3 is CSVEVSYNEQFF. CDR3 bases: TGCAGCGTTGAAGTTTCGTACAATGAGCAGTTCTTC.

The gene calls are TRBV19 and TRBJ1-1, with D possibly matching TRBD1 (6 bases). V lost 4 bases and J lost 4, with 19 bases in between. The CDR3 is 16 residues long. Germline values: CDR1 LNHDA, CDR2 SQIVND (reference sequence). This CDR3 reads CASSKTPPQGLTEAFF. The CDR3 DNA is TGTGCCAGTAGTAAGACACCCCCTCAGGGGCTCACTGAAGCTTTCTTT.

The chain links TRBV27 to TRBJ2-1; tentative D call: TRBD1 (5 bases). The V gene's germline CDR1 is MNHEY and CDR2 SMNVEV (reference sequence). The CDR3 loop spans 15 amino acids. V was clipped by 2 bases and J by 4 bases, with 12 bases between them. The chain's CDR3 is CASSLGALLYNEQFF. The CDR3 region has the DNA TGTGCCAGCAGTTTAGGGGCGCTTTTGTACAATGAGCAGTTCTTC.

The chain has TRBV5-4 and TRBJ2-7; 7 bases fit TRBD2. The CDR3 covers 15 residues. Unmatched junction bases numbered 7, after V lost 4 bases and J lost 0 bases. Germline V gene data show CDR1 as SGHNT and CDR2 as YYREEE (reference sequence). CDR3 protein: CASSPLSGGSYEQYF. CDR3 sequence (DNA): TGTGCCAGCAGCCCACTATCGGGGGGCTCCTACGAGCAGTACTTC.

The chain uses TRBV5-1 and TRBJ1-1, with a weak D call TRBD1 (5 bases). CDR1 SGHRS and CDR2 YFSETQ come from the germline V gene. The CDR3 spans 14 residues. V dropped 5 bases and J dropped 2 bases, with 13 bases sitting between them. CDR3 nucleotide sequence: TGCGCCAGCAGTGCGGGGGAGAGAAACACTGAAGCTTTCTTT. This gives the protein CASSAGERNTEAFF. Using reference TRBV5-1 and TRBJ1-1 for the parts outside the CDR3, the full variable domain is KAGVTQTPRYLIKTRGQQVTLSCSPISGHRSVSWYQQTPGQGLQFLFEYFSETQRNKGNFPGRFSGRQFSNSRSEMNVSTLELGDSALYLCASSAGERNTEAFFGQGTRLTVV.

This clone was recorded only once. The rearrangement links TRBV29-1 to TRBJ2-3; 12 positions match TRBD2. CDR3 size: 14 residues. Germline V lookup: CDR1 SQVTM, CDR2 ANQGSEA. The V segment lost 7 bases and the J segment 0 bases; nucleotides outside the gene matches: 2. The CDR3 region is CSAGTSGSTDTQYF. In nucleotides, the CDR3 is TGCAGCGCAGGGACTAGCGGGAGCACAGATACGCAGTATTTT.

The V and J genes are TRBV28 and TRBJ2-7; TRBD2 matches at 11 bases. Trimming at V came to 2 bases and at J to 2 bases, leaving 14 bases not matched to a gene. Germline assignment: CDR1 MDHEN and CDR2 SYDVKM. The CDR3 is made up of 19 amino acids. The DNA of the CDR3 is TGTGCCAGCAGTTTAAGACTAGCGGGAATTAGAAGAAAAACCTACGAGCAGTACTTC. This sequence encodes CASSLRLAGIRRKTYEQYF.

This clone has only a few counts. This chain links TRBV4-1 with TRBJ2-2, with a tentative D call TRBD2 (6 bases). This CDR3 contains 15 residues. CDR1 is MGHRA, CDR2 YSYEKL, per germline. With 4 bases removed from V and 4 bases from J, the gap between germline ends came to 13 bases. CDR3 DNA: TGCGCCAGCAGCCTCGGGGGTCGGGGCACCGGGGAGCTGTTTTTT. It is translated as CASSLGGRGTGELFF.

The chain has TRBV15 and TRBJ1-1; maybe TRBD1 (5 bases). The length of the CDR3 is 13 residues. The germline V gene has CDR1 LNHNV and CDR2 YYDKDF (reference sequence). Trimming removed 1 base at V and 6 bases at J, with 9 bases between. CDR3 DNA: TGTGCCACCAGCAGAGGGGACTTCTCTGAAGCTTTCTTT. Encoded protein: CATSRGDFSEAFF.

This clone was observed a few times. This chain's CDR3 is CASSYRDRDTEAFF. In nucleotides, the CDR3 is TGTGCCAGCAGTTACCGGGACAGGGACACTGAAGCTTTCTTT. The rearrangement links TRBV5-6 to TRBJ1-1; the match to TRBD1 covers 9 bases. The trim removed 5 bases at V and 3 bases at J, leaving 5 bases unmatched. Germline V gene lookup returns CDR1 SGHDT and CDR2 YYEEEE. The CDR3 consists of 14 residues.